The clone carrying this T cell receptor (beta chain) was seen ten or more times. The antigen is not known. The data stem from a study of Graves' ophthalmopathy and Graves' hyperthyroidism. Study-level results: A majority of expanded thyroid clonotypes exceeding 0.001 frequency were likewise present in blood.

The CDR3 runs to 14 residues. V shed 5 bases and J 6 bases; nucleotides not matched to a gene: 9. Looked up from germline, CDR1 is DFQATT and CDR2 is SNEGSKA (reference sequence). Researchers took RNA transcripts and amplified TCR beta CDR3 regions from them. Second-round multiplex PCR followed a first-round RT-PCR using HTBI primers. TCRdb fed the multiplex PCR reads into MiXCR, producing one record per CDR3 protein. The table lists roughly 170,000 distinct CDR3 sequences, roughly 36% of them singletons. The sample consisted of peripheral blood. The sequence was obtained from a young man with Graves' ophthalmopathy. The chain employs TRBV20-1 and TRBJ1-2; 10 nucleotides agree with TRBD1. In DNA form, the CDR3 reads TGCAGTGCTTCCCCGGACAGGGGGGGGAATGGCTACACCTTC. The encoded protein is CSASPDRGGNGYTF.